The T cell receptor (beta chain) described here comes from a study of cytomegalovirus exposure and HLA in healthy donors (TCRdb year 2017). For the study in its entirety: According to a later analysis, the 120 validation repertoires were produced on the same platform as the approximately 620 repertoires of the first cohort. The study aimed to test whether cataloging public T cell receptors could reveal signatures of past pathogen exposure. To predict cytomegalovirus infection status, the study combined high-throughput TCR immunosequencing, statistical association of individual TCRs with disease status, and machine learning. In addition to the first cohort of several hundred subjects, a separate validation cohort of about 120 different subjects was used.

Beyond this particular receptor, the publication reports: In the study, 150 to 200 TCR beta chains were listed as associated with cytomegalovirus. Most TCR sequences were seen in very few donors, while some public TCRs were found in many individuals. The classifier was reported to diagnose cytomegalovirus status with high specificity and sensitivity in both the original cohort and the validation cohort. A later analysis found that TCRs clustered in the first cohort also tended to co-occur in the approximately 120 validation repertoires, with 94% of cluster scores above 0. The validation cohort had no HLA typing available for a later analysis, so co-occurrence within that cohort was assessed over all 120 or so repertoires. The authors suggested that the approach could potentially be extended to other disease states and immunological phenotypes. In vitro tests confirmed that a few of the cytomegalovirus-associated TCR beta chains recognize cytomegalovirus antigens.

For this clone: No antigen is known for it. No much larger clonotype is one base removed from it; base qualities were not supplied.

Here V drops 6 bases and J drops 0 bases, and the junction holds 4 bases not matched to any gene. Looking up the germline V gene yields CDR1 MDHEN and CDR2 SYDVKM. Measured from the cysteine to the phenylalanine, the CDR3 is 14 residues long. The DNA shown is the 42-base CDR3, in frame from base 1. Separate from the approximately 700-subject first cohort, the validation cohort of 95 to 150 subjects was the group to which the donors belonged. Library preparation was by the immunoSEQ multiplex PCR assay. Per the authors' processing: A statistical classification framework was built to diagnose cytomegalovirus status from the catalog of TCR beta chain sequences. This immuneACCESS table, as held by TCRdb, lists in-frame sequences with V and J called but not all clones. Of the missing ones, under half trace to an unresolved V gene in checked studies; the others have no known cause. D and trimming were read from the DNA, whereas the V and J calls and clone size are those reported in that table. Counted in this sample were around 200,000 clones; around nine tenths of them appeared once. Roughly 2.8% of the sample comes from the top ten.

The receptor was derived from a woman under 30 in good health and CMV-seronegative. The chain employs TRBV28 and TRBJ1-1; 7 bases in the junction line up with TRBD1. Source material: PBMCs. The CDR3 loop reads CASSLTGMNTEAFF. The nucleotide sequence is TGTGCCAGCAGCTTGACAGGGATGAACACTGAAGCTTTCTTT.